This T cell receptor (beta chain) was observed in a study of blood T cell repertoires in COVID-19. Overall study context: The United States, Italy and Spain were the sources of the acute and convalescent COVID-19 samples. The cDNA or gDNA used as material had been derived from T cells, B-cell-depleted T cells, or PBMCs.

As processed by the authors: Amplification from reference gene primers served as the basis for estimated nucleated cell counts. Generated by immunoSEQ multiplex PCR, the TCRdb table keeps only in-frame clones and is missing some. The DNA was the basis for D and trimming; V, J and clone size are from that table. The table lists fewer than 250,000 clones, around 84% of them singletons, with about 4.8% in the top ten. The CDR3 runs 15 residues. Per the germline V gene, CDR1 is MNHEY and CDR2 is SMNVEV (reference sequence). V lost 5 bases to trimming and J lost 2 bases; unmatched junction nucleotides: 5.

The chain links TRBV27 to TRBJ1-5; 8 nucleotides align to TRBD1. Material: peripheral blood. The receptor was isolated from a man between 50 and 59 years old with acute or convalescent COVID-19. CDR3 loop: CASSDRGLGNQPQHF. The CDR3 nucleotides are TGTGCCAGCAGTGACAGGGGTTTGGGCAATCAGCCCCAGCATTTT.